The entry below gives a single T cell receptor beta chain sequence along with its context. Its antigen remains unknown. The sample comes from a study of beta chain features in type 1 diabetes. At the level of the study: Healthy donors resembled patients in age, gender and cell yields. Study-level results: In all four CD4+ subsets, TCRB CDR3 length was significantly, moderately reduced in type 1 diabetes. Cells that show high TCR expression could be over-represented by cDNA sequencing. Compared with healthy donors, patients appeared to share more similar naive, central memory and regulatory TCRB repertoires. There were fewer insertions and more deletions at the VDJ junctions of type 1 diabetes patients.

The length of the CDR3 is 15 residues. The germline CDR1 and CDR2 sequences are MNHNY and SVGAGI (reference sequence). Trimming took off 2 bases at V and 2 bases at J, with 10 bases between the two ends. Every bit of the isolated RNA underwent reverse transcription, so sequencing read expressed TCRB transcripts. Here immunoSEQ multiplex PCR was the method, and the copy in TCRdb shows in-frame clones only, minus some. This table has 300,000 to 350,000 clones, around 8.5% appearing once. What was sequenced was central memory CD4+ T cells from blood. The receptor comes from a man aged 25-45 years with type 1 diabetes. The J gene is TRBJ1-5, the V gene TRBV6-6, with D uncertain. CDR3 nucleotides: TGTGCCAGCAGTTACCTTGGGAGAGGCAATCAGCCCCAGCATTTT. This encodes CASSYLGRGNQPQHF.